This entry lists 18 T cell receptor beta chains sequenced from one sample in a study of T-cell reconstitution after alpha-beta-depleted transplantation in children. Unique molecular identifiers were built into the TCRbeta library. TCRdb redid the calling of the PCR reads with MiXCR, one entry per CDR3 protein. Of approximately 1,000,000 distinct CDR3 sequences listed, about 29% were seen once; the top ten hold 25% to 35%. The sequences come from PBMCs, mostly from graft donor cells, collected 360 days after TCRalphabeta/CD19-depleted stem cell transplant. All receptors come from a boy in the first two years of life who had a stem cell transplant for SCID, so the T cells may come from the graft donor.

The rearrangement joins TRBV5-1 to TRBJ2-3; unclear D gene. Trimming left V 1 base short and J 2 bases short, with 11 bases between. The CDR3 runs to 15 residues. Germline V CDR1 and CDR2: SGHRS, YFSETQ. The CDR3 DNA sequence: TGCGCCAGCAGCTTGTCCGGGTTCTACACAGATACGCAGTATTTT. Protein sequence: CASSLSGFYTDTQYF.

The rearrangement uses TRBV9 and TRBJ2-5; D is unresolved. Germline values: CDR1 SGDLS, CDR2 YYNGEE. The CDR3 has 17 amino acids. V was pared by 3 bases and J by 4 bases, with 22 bases between. The CDR3 nucleotides read TGTGCCAGCAGCGCCCGACCCGCGCAGCTCGCGAGAGAGACCCAGTACTTC. This translates into CASSARPAQLARETQYF.

The V and J genes are TRBV15 and TRBJ2-7; no firm D call. There are 15 residues in the CDR3. V dropped 0 bases and J dropped 9 bases, with 18 bases sitting between them. Germline V gene data show CDR1 as LNHNV and CDR2 as YYDKDF (reference sequence). The CDR3 loop reads CATSRDRRGPTGQYF. In nucleotides, the CDR3 is TGTGCCACCAGCAGAGATCGGAGAGGTCCCACTGGGCAGTACTTC.

The V call is TRBV20-1, the J call TRBJ2-2; 9 positions match TRBD2. This CDR3 has 16 amino acids. V trimming: 4 bases; J trimming: 5 bases; junction bases outside the gene matches: 11. Germline V gives CDR1 DFQATT, CDR2 SNEGSKA (reference sequence). The CDR3 is CSAMKETSGHTGELFF. CDR3 nucleotide sequence: TGCAGTGCTATGAAGGAAACTAGCGGGCATACCGGGGAGCTGTTTTTT.

The gene calls are TRBV3-1 and TRBJ2-3; D gene unclear. Trimming took off 3 bases at V and 2 bases at J, with 21 bases between the two ends. In germline, CDR1 is LGHDT, CDR2 YNNKEL (reference sequence). The CDR3 is made up of 18 amino acids. For the CDR3, the DNA is TGTGCCAGCAGCCACGATCCCCGTTTCCCGCGCATCACAGATACGCAGTATTTT. It encodes CASSHDPRFPRITDTQYF.

The chain joins TRBV9 to TRBJ1-1; unclear D gene. V lost 4 bases, J lost 4 bases, and 14 bases lay in between. Germline V CDR1 and CDR2: SGDLS, YYNGEE. There are 14 residues in the CDR3. The CDR3 DNA sequence: TGTGCCAGCAGCCCTCTGTCACGCGTCACTGAAGCTTTCTTT. Amino acid sequence: CASSPLSRVTEAFF.

The genes are TRBV4-1 and TRBJ2-4; tentative D call: TRBD2 (7 bases). Germline V gene sequence: CDR1 MGHRA, CDR2 YSYEKL. The length of the CDR3 is 17 residues. Trimming shortened V by 1 base and J by 4 bases, and 17 bases separated the two germline ends. CDR3 amino acids: CASSQGWGLAAKNIQYF. The CDR3 coding sequence is TGCGCCAGCAGCCAAGGTTGGGGGCTAGCGGCTAAAAACATTCAGTACTTC.

The chain is built from TRBV5-1 and TRBJ2-7; the D gene is possibly TRBD2 (5 bases). The CDR3 covers 16 residues. With 0 bases removed from V and 4 bases from J, the gap between germline ends came to 17 bases. CDR1 is SGHRS, CDR2 YFSETQ, per germline. CDR3 region: CASSLAGNSLLYEQYF. The CDR3 DNA is TGCGCCAGCAGCTTGGCGGGGAACAGCCTCCTTTACGAGCAGTACTTC.

The J gene is TRBJ2-4, the V gene TRBV9; TRBD2 agrees at 11 bases. The trim removed 0 bases at V and 8 bases at J, leaving 4 bases unmatched. Germline loops: CDR1 SGDLS, CDR2 YYNGEE. The CDR3 extends over 15 amino acids. Written as DNA, the CDR3 is TGTGCCAGCAGCGTAGCCCCTAGCGGGGGGCACATTCAGTACTTC. Protein sequence: CASSVAPSGGHIQYF.

V and J are TRBV20-1 and TRBJ2-7; D gene unclear. The V gene's germline CDR1 is DFQATT and CDR2 SNEGSKA (reference sequence). The V end lost 5 bases, the J end lost 3 bases, and 17 bases lay between the germline ends. This CDR3 comprises 14 residues. The CDR3 spells CSALSLKWDYEQYF. For the CDR3, the DNA is TGCAGTGCTTTGAGTTTGAAGTGGGACTACGAGCAGTACTTC.

This clonotype was counted a few times. The rearrangement uses TRBV20-1 and TRBJ2-1, with 8 bases matching TRBD1. Per germline, CDR1 DFQATT and CDR2 SNEGSKA (reference sequence). The trim removed 6 bases at V and 6 bases at J, leaving 1 base unmatched. The CDR3 spans 11 residues. As DNA, the CDR3 is TGCAGTGCAACAGGGGGCAATGAGCAGTTCTTC. Encoded protein: CSATGGNEQFF.

This clonotype was seen more than once but under ten times. This chain connects TRBV12-3 or TRBV12-4 to TRBJ2-7; tentatively, D is TRBD2 (6 bases). Between the trimmed V and J ends, which lost 5 bases and 7 bases, there was a span of 18 bases. The CDR3 runs 14 residues. DNA for the CDR3: TGTGCCAGCAGTCCCTCGGGGCCGCGGGGAGAGCAGTACTTC. Protein sequence: CASSPSGPRGEQYF.

The CDR3 bases are TGCAGTGCTAGAGATCTTGGAGATACGCAGTATTTT. It specifies CSARDLGDTQYF. This rearrangement joins TRBV20-1 to TRBJ2-3; D is ambiguous. V was shortened by 0 bases and J by 5 bases, with 6 bases between the two germline ends. CDR3 length equals 12 residues. Germline CDR1 reads DFQATT; CDR2 reads SNEGSKA (reference sequence).

At least ten counts were recorded for this clonotype. The chain employs TRBV29-1 and TRBJ2-3; 7 nucleotides match TRBD2. Germline trimming cut 1 base from V and 7 bases from J; bases unmatched to any gene: 8. CDR3 length equals 14 residues. Germline V gene lookup returns CDR1 SQVTM and CDR2 ANQGSEA. The CDR3 loop is CSVEGGGAQNTQYF. The CDR3 nucleotides are TGCAGCGTTGAAGGCGGGGGAGCACAAAATACGCAGTATTTT.

This clonotype appeared a few times. The rearrangement joins TRBV20-1 to TRBJ2-3, with D perhaps TRBD1 (6 bases). The V end lost 6 bases, the J end lost 14 bases, and 21 bases lay between the germline ends. Germline-derived CDR1 and CDR2 are DFQATT and SNEGSKA (reference sequence). The length of the CDR3 is 12 residues. The CDR3 here is CSARSLGRGGYF. The CDR3 nucleotides are TGCAGTGCCAGGTCCCTGGGGCGAGGGGGGTATTTT.

Here the CDR3 DNA reads TGTGCCAGCAGTGGCCGGGGATCGGACACCGGGGAGCTGTTTTTT. It is translated as CASSGRGSDTGELFF. The chain joins TRBV2 to TRBJ2-2; D is possibly TRBD2 (5 bases). This CDR3 is 15 amino acids long. Trimming removed 4 bases from V and 3 bases from J, with 12 bases in between. Germline assignment: CDR1 SNHLY and CDR2 FYNNEI.

The J gene is TRBJ2-1, the V gene TRBV5-1; 9 bases fit TRBD1. The CDR3 contains 15 residues. Trimming at V came to 3 bases and at J to 7 bases, leaving 8 bases not matched to a gene. Per germline, CDR1 SGHRS and CDR2 YFSETQ. The CDR3 loop is CASSWVGQGMNEQFF. The CDR3, as DNA: TGCGCCAGCAGCTGGGTTGGACAGGGGATGAATGAGCAGTTCTTC.

The chain links TRBV25-1 to TRBJ1-3; D is unresolved. Looked up from germline, CDR1 is MGHDK and CDR2 is SYGVNS. The CDR3 totals 15 residues. Trimming took off 3 bases at V and 4 bases at J, with 13 bases between the two ends. The CDR3 protein is CASSDGASLGNTIYF. CDR3 bases: TGTGCCAGCAGTGACGGAGCGAGTCTAGGAAACACCATATATTTT. The variable domain in full, completed from reference TRBV25-1 and TRBJ1-3, reads EADIYQTPRYLVIGTGKKITLECSQTMGHDKMYWYQQDPGMELHLIHYSYGVNSTEKGDLSSESTVSRIRTEHFPLTLESARPSHTSQYLCASSDGASLGNTIYFGEGSWLTVV.